The 13 T cell receptor beta chains presented below share a single source sample, sequenced in a study of blood T cell repertoires in COVID-19. The protocol was immunoSEQ multiplex PCR, while the TCRdb copy is restricted to in-frame clones and leaves out a portion. The sample lists about 29,000 clones, more than 70% occurring once. The sequencing sample was made of peripheral blood. These TCRs come from a human donor in a cohort sampled during active COVID-19.

The rearrangement uses TRBV3-1 (or the pseudogene TRBV3-2) and TRBJ2-7; weak D call: TRBD2 (6 bases). The CDR3 is 15 amino acids. Per the germline V gene, CDR1 is LGHDT and CDR2 is YNNKEL (reference sequence). Trimming stripped 4 bases from V and 3 bases from J, with 16 bases between. CDR3 residues: CASSPGVSKDYEQYF. In nucleotides, the CDR3 is TGTGCCAGCAGCCCGGGGGTCAGTAAAGACTACGAGCAGTACTTC.

The chain carries TRBV4-2 and TRBJ2-1; 7 bases fit TRBD1. Germline V lookup: CDR1 LGHNA, CDR2 YNFKEQ. Trimming removed 0 bases from V and 6 bases from J; junction bases left unmatched: 5. The CDR3 is 15 amino acids. Written as DNA, the CDR3 is TGTGCCAGCAGCCAAGAAGACAGGGCTGGCAATGAGCAGTTCTTC. Encoded protein: CASSQEDRAGNEQFF.

The chain combines TRBV19 with TRBJ2-1; the D gene is possibly TRBD1 (6 bases). V lost 5 bases to trimming and J lost 8 bases, with 13 bases between them. The CDR3 extends over 13 amino acids. Germline CDR1 LNHDA, CDR2 SQIVND (reference sequence). Here the CDR3 reads CASSRNRADEQFF. The CDR3 region has the DNA TGTGCCAGTAGTCGAAACAGGGCTGATGAGCAGTTCTTC.

The V call is TRBV20-1, the J call TRBJ2-5; D possibly corresponds to TRBD2 (5 bases). Trimming cost V 3 bases and J 1 base, with 15 bases left between them. The CDR3 loop spans 15 amino acids. The germline CDR1 and CDR2 sequences are DFQATT and SNEGSKA (reference sequence). CDR3 nucleotides: TGCAGTGCTAGTGAGGGCAGAGACGTCCAAGAGACCCAGTACTTC. Encoded protein: CSASEGRDVQETQYF.

The chain uses TRBV5-1 and TRBJ2-5; 8 bases align to TRBD2. Germline CDR1 and CDR2: SGHRS and YFSETQ. V lost 2 bases to trimming and J lost 1 base; unmatched junction nucleotides: 4. The CDR3 extends over 15 amino acids. The CDR3 protein is CASSFGSGAQETQYF. The CDR3 DNA reads TGCGCCAGCAGCTTCGGTAGCGGGGCCCAAGAGACCCAGTACTTC.

The chain is built from TRBV5-1 and TRBJ2-3, with TRBD2 matching 11 bases. This CDR3 spans 15 amino acids. The germline V gene has CDR1 SGHRS and CDR2 YFSETQ. With 5 bases clipped from V and 3 bases from J, the junction kept 5 bases outside the gene matches. CDR3 sequence: CASRLGTSGTDTQYF. CDR3 bases: TGCGCCAGCAGACTTGGGACTAGCGGAACAGATACGCAGTATTTT.

This rearrangement joins TRBV5-5 to TRBJ2-3; 10 bases agree with TRBD1. Germline-derived CDR1 and CDR2 are SGHKS and YYEKEE (reference sequence). V trimming: 6 bases; J trimming: 4 bases; junction bases outside the gene matches: 5. The CDR3 consists of 14 residues. The DNA of the CDR3 is TGTGCCAGCACACGACAGGGGGCCGCAGATACGCAGTATTTT. This codes for CASTRQGAADTQYF.

The V gene is TRBV28, the J gene TRBJ1-2, with TRBD1 as a possible D gene (6 bases). Trimming shortened V by 7 bases and J by 7 bases, and 13 bases separated the two germline ends. The length of the CDR3 is 12 residues. The germline CDR1 and CDR2 sequences are MDHEN and SYDVKM. The CDR3 DNA reads TGTGCCAGCACCCCCAGGGGCTCTGGCTACACCTTC. Its translation: CASTPRGSGYTF.

A single count supports this clone. V and J are TRBV5-8 and TRBJ2-5; weak D call: TRBD1 (5 bases). The CDR3 has 16 amino acids. V lost 1 base and J 1 base, leaving 14 bases between the germline ends. Germline assignment: CDR1 SGHTS and CDR2 YDEGEE. This CDR3 reads CASSLFRVLLQETQYF. Here the CDR3 DNA reads TGTGCCAGCAGCTTGTTCAGGGTCTTGCTCCAAGAGACCCAGTACTTC.

The chain carries TRBV11-2 and TRBJ2-3; the match to TRBD2 covers 9 bases. The germline V gene has CDR1 SGHAT and CDR2 FQNNGV. The CDR3 is made up of 20 amino acids. The V gene end was trimmed by 0 bases and the J gene end by 1 base; junction bases not matched to a gene: 14. CDR3 amino acids: CASSLDGEGGGGGGTDTQYF. The CDR3 DNA is TGTGCCAGCAGCTTAGATGGTGAGGGCGGCGGGGGGGGTGGCACAGATACGCAGTATTTT.

The chain uses TRBV12-3 or TRBV12-4 and TRBJ2-1; D unresolved. The CDR3 is 11 amino acids. V dropped 5 bases and J dropped 7 bases, with 6 bases sitting between them. DNA of the CDR3: TGTGCCAGCAGTCCCCTGAATGAGCAGTTCTTC. Protein: CASSPLNEQFF.

The gene calls are TRBV3-1 (or the pseudogene TRBV3-2) and TRBJ2-1; D may be TRBD2 (5 bases). Germline CDR1 reads LGHDT; CDR2 reads YNNKEL (reference sequence). CDR3 length: 19 residues. Trimming left V 2 bases short and J 2 bases short, with 22 bases between. The CDR3 DNA is TGTGCCAGCAGCCAAAGGGATCGGAGCGAGGGCTTGACCTACAATGAGCAGTTCTTC. Its protein product is CASSQRDRSEGLTYNEQFF.

The J gene is TRBJ1-1, the V gene TRBV4-2; the D gene is possibly TRBD1 (5 bases). V lost 4 bases to trimming and J lost 6 bases, with 15 bases between them. The CDR3 totals 14 residues. Germline V lookup: CDR1 LGHNA, CDR2 YNFKEQ. Here the CDR3 DNA reads TGTGCCAGCAGCCCCCAAGGGGAGGGATCTGAAGCTTTCTTT. It translates to CASSPQGEGSEAFF.